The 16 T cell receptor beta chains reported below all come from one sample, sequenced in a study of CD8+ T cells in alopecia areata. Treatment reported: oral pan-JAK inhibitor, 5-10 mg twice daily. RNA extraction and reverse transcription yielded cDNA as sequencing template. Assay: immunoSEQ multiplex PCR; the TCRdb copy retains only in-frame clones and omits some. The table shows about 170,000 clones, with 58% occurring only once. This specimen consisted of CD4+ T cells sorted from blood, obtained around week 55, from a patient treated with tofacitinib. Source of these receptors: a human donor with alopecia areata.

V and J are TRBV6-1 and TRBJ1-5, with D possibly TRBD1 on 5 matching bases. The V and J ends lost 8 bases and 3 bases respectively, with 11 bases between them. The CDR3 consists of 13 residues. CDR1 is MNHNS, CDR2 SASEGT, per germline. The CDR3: CASGAAINQPQHF. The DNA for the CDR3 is TGTGCCAGCGGGGCAGCTATCAATCAGCCCCAGCATTTT.

The CDR3 is CASSPRLTGQVSYGYTF. CDR3 sequence (DNA): TGTGCCAGCAGCCCGCGACTAACAGGGCAAGTTTCCTATGGCTACACCTTC. The chain carries TRBV5-4 and TRBJ1-2; possibly TRBD1 for D (6 bases). The V end lost 4 bases, the J end lost 4 bases, and 23 bases lay between the germline ends. Germline-derived CDR1 and CDR2 are SGHNT and YYREEE (reference sequence). The length of the CDR3 is 17 residues.

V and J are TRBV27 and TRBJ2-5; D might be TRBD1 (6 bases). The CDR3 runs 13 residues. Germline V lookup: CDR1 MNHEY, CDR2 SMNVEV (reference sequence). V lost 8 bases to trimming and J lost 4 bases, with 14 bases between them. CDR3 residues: CASGPGVGETQYF. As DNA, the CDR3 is TGTGCCAGCGGACCAGGGGTGGGAGAGACCCAGTACTTC.

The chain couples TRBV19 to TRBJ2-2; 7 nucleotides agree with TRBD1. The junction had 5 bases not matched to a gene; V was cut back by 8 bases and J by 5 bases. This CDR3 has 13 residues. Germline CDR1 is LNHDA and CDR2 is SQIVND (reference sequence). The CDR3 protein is CASSLTGTGELFF. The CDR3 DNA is TGTGCCAGTTCCTTGACAGGGACCGGGGAGCTGTTTTTT.

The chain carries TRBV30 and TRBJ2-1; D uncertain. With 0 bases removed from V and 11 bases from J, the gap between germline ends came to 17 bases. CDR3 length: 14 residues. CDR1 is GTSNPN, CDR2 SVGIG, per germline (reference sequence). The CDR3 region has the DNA TGTGCCTGGAGTGTAGGGCCAGGTATTCCCAAGCAGTTCTTC. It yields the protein CAWSVGPGIPKQFF.

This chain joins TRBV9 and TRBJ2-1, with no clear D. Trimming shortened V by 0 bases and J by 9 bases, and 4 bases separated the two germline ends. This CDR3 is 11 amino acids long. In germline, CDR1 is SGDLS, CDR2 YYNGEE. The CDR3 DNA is TGTGCCAGCAGCGTAGGGGGTGAGCAGTTCTTC. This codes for CASSVGGEQFF. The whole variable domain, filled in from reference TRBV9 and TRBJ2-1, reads DSGVTQTPKHLITATGQRVTLRCSPRSGDLSVYWYQQSLDQGLQFLIQYYNGEERAKGNILERFSAQQFPDLHSELNLSSLELGDSALYFCASSVGGEQFFGPGTRLTVL.

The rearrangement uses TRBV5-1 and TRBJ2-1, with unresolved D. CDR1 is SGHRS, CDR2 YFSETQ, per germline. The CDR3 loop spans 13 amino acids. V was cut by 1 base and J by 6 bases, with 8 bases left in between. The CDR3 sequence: CASSLSQANEQFF. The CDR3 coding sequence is TGCGCCAGCAGCTTGTCACAAGCCAATGAGCAGTTCTTC.

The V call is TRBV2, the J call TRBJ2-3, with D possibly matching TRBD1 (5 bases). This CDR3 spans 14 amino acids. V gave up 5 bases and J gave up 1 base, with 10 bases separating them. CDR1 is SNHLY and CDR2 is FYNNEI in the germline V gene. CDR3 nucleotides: TGTGCCAGCAGTACGGACATACGCACAGATACGCAGTATTTT. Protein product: CASSTDIRTDTQYF.

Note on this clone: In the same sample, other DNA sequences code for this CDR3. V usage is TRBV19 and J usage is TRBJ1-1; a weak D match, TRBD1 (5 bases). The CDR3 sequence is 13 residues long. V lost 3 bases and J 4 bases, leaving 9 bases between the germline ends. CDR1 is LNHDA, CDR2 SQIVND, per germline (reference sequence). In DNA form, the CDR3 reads TGTGCCAGTAGTATTCGGGGGGGCACTGAAGCTTTCTTT. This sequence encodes CASSIRGGTEAFF.

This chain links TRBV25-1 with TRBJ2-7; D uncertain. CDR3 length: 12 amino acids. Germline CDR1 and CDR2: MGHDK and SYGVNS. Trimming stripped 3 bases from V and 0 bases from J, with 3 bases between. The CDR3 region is CASSDYSYEQYF. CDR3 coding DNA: TGTGCCAGCAGTGACTACTCCTACGAGCAGTACTTC.

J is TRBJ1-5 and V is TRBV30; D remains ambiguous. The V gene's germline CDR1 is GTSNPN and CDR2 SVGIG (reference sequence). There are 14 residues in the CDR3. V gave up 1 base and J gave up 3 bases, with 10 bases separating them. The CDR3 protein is CAWSGNSVNQPQHF. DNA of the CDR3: TGTGCCTGGAGTGGAAACAGCGTCAATCAGCCCCAGCATTTT.

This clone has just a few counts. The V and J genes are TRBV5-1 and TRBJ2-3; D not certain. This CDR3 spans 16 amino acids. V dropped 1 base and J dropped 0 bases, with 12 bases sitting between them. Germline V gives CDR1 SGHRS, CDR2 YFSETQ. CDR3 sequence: CASSLLLGSSTDTQYF. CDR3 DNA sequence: TGCGCCAGCAGCTTGCTTCTGGGCTCTAGCACAGATACGCAGTATTTT.

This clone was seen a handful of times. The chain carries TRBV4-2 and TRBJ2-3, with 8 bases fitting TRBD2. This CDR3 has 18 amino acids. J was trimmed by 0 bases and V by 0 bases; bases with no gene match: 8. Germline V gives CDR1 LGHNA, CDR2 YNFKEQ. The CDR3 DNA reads TGTGCCAGCAGCCAAGACCACCAGCGGGGGACAAGCACAGATACGCAGTATTTT. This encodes CASSQDHQRGTSTDTQYF.

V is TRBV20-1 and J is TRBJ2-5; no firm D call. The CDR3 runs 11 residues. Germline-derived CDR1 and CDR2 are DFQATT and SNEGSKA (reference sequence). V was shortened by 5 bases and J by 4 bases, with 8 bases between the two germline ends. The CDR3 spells CSAPWTETQYF. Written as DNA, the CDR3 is TGCAGTGCTCCTTGGACAGAGACCCAGTACTTC.

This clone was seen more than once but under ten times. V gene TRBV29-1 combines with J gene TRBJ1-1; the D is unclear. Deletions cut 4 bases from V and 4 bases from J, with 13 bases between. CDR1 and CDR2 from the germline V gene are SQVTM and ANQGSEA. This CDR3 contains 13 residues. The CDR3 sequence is CSVVVVPTTEAFF. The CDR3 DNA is TGCAGCGTTGTGGTTGTCCCAACCACTGAAGCTTTCTTT.

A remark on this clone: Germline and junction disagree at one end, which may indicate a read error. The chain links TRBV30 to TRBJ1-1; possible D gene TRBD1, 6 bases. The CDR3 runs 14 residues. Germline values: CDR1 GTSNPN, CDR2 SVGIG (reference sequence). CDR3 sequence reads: CAWSVESRGAWWDF. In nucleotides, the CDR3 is TGTGCCTGGAGTGTAGAAAGTCGGGGGGCCTGGTGGGACTTT.